The clone carrying this T cell receptor beta chain was observed a handful of times. As yet, its antigen is unknown. Sample-barcoded 5' priming and a J-beta primer mix drove a second PCR of about 6 to 12 cycles. Every sample produced at least 3 million CDR3-containing paired-end reads. TCRdb called the 5' RACE reads again in MiXCR, with one record for every CDR3 protein. The sample shows around 780,000 distinct CDR3 sequences, more than 50% of them seen only once. The data originate from a study of blood T cells in healthy people across ages. Study-level findings and limits: Measured against age, TCR beta diversity per million T cells decreased in a roughly linear manner.

Healthy individuals of Caucasian origin from Russia, aged roughly 6 to 95, served as donors. The total RNA that was extracted per sample amounted to at least 5 micrograms. The length of the CDR3 is 14 residues. With 5 bases clipped from V and 0 bases from J, the junction kept 4 bases outside the gene matches. Germline CDR1 and CDR2: SQVTM and ANQGSEA. Sequencing was carried out using blood. The chain has TRBV29-1 and TRBJ2-4, with 7 bases matching TRBD1. This clonotype originated in a man in his forties or fifties in good health. This CDR3 is CSVMTGIAKNIQYF. The CDR3, as DNA: TGCAGCGTTATGACAGGGATAGCCAAAAACATTCAGTACTTC.